This T cell receptor beta chain was sequenced during a study of cytomegalovirus exposure and HLA in healthy donors. Findings of the study overall: Some 150 TCR beta chains were listed as cytomegalovirus-associated. In vitro checks showed that a few CMV-associated chains really do target CMV antigens.

Primers: 60 Vbeta forward and 13 Jbeta reverse. Clones were read by immunoSEQ multiplex PCR, and TCRdb kept only the in-frame ones, dropping some. The repertoire has 150,000 to 200,000 clones, 80% to 85% of them found once; the top ten carry approximately 1%. Germline CDR1 reads SGHAT; CDR2 reads FQNNGV. CDR3 length: 15 residues. Deletions cut 8 bases from V and 4 bases from J, with 20 bases between. About this clone itself: Its cognate antigen is unknown.

V is TRBV11-2 and J is TRBJ2-5; either TRBD1 or TRBD2 may supply D (5 bases each). The clonotype originates from a woman in her thirties or forties in good health and CMV-seronegative. The specimen sequenced was PBMCs. The CDR3 sequence is CASGLEGPPPETQYF. In nucleotides, the CDR3 is TGTGCCAGCGGCCTAGAGGGGCCACCACCAGAGACCCAGTACTTC.